The 16 T cell receptor beta chains given below trace back to one sample, sequenced in a study of blood T cells in healthy people across ages. Together with a sample-barcoded 5' primer, a J-beta primer mix was included in a second PCR lasting about 7 to 11 cycles. TCRdb called the 5' RACE reads again in MiXCR, with one record for every CDR3 protein. The sample lists some 920,000 distinct CDR3 sequences, 51% occurring once. The sequenced sample was blood. These receptor sequences come from a woman aged 55-75 years in good health.

A note on this clonotype: A junction end diverges from the germline sequence, so it may reflect a read error. The chain couples TRBV2 to TRBJ2-7; D may be TRBD1 or TRBD2 (5 bases each). The CDR3 is 14 residues long. Germline CDR1 is SNHLY and CDR2 is FYNNEI. CDR3 loop: CASREEGLHRQQYF. CDR3 nucleotides: TGTGCCAGCAGGGAAGAGGGGCTCCATCGGCAGCAGTACTTC.

This clonotype was observed a handful of times. The chain employs TRBV6-4 and TRBJ2-3, with 7 bases fitting TRBD2. Germline CDR1 and CDR2: MRHNA and SNTAGT. Losses at the gene ends were 5 bases for V and 3 bases for J; bases not matched to a gene: 8. This CDR3 is built from 15 residues. CDR3 bases: TGTGCCAGCAGTAAAGAGCAGGGAGGGACAGATACGCAGTATTTT. Translating gives CASSKEQGGTDTQYF.

This clonotype showed up many times. The chain couples TRBV4-1 to TRBJ2-1, with 8 nucleotides matching TRBD2. Losses at the gene ends were 3 bases for V and 7 bases for J; bases not matched to a gene: 8. The germline V gene encodes CDR1 MGHRA and CDR2 YSYEKL. The CDR3 is 15 residues long. The CDR3 DNA reads TGCGCCAGCAGCCATGTGCTTCGGGAGGGAAATGAGCAGTTCTTC. It is translated as CASSHVLREGNEQFF.

This clonotype was recorded a few times. The V call is TRBV28, the J call TRBJ2-1; 10 bases align to TRBD2. There are 15 residues in the CDR3. The V gene's germline CDR1 is MDHEN and CDR2 SYDVKM. With 3 bases clipped from V and 7 bases from J, the junction kept 6 bases outside the gene matches. The CDR3 region is CASSLRLAGKNEQFF. In DNA, the CDR3 is TGTGCCAGCAGTTTGAGACTAGCGGGTAAGAATGAGCAGTTCTTC.

The CDR3 spells CASSPRYDSHGYTF. CDR3 bases: TGTGCCAGCAGCCCTAGATACGACAGCCATGGCTACACCTTC. The chain is built from TRBV7-9 and TRBJ1-2; the D gene is possibly TRBD1 (5 bases). The CDR3 has 14 residues. Trimming took off 5 bases at V and 6 bases at J, with 16 bases between the two ends. Germline values: CDR1 SEHNR, CDR2 FQNEAQ (reference sequence).

This rearrangement joins TRBV7-8 to TRBJ1-1, with 7 bases fitting TRBD1. The germline V gene encodes CDR1 SGHVS and CDR2 FQNEAQ. J lost 7 bases, V lost 5 bases, and 10 bases had no gene match. The CDR3 is 14 residues long. The chain's CDR3 is CASSTTDRASEAFF. The CDR3 nucleotides are TGTGCCAGCAGCACCACCGACAGGGCTAGTGAAGCTTTCTTT.

J is TRBJ2-4 and V is TRBV29-1; tentative D call: TRBD1 (6 bases). Judging by the DNA end, TRBJ2-7 fits better; the J call may be wrong. Germline V lookup: CDR1 SQVTM, CDR2 ANQGSEA. CDR3 size: 12 residues. The CDR3 is CSIGVGGYEQYF. The CDR3 bases are TGCAGCATAGGAGTAGGGGGATACGAGCAGTACTTC.

This chain joins TRBV28 and TRBJ2-7, with 9 bases identical to TRBD2. Germline values: CDR1 MDHEN, CDR2 SYDVKM. The CDR3 is 13 residues long. The V segment lost 10 bases and the J segment 7 bases; nucleotides outside the gene matches: 11. Written as DNA, the CDR3 is TGTGCCACTCGACTAGCGGTAGACAATGAGCAGTACTTC. This codes for CATRLAVDNEQYF.

The chain employs TRBV5-6 and TRBJ2-6; D uncertain. The CDR3 covers 16 residues. Germline loops: CDR1 SGHDT, CDR2 YYEEEE. Trimming removed 7 bases from V and 0 bases from J, with 14 bases in between. The CDR3 bases are TGTGCCAGCGGAATCGGACCATCCTCTGGGGCCAACGTCCTGACTTTC. Its protein is CASGIGPSSGANVLTF.

The count of this clonotype is one. This chain links TRBV20-1 with TRBJ2-1; 8 bases match TRBD1. With V trimmed by 0 bases and J by 14 bases, 6 bases remained unmatched. Germline V gene lookup returns CDR1 DFQATT and CDR2 SNEGSKA (reference sequence). CDR3 length: 12 residues. In DNA form, the CDR3 reads TGCAGTGCTAGAGAGGGTGAGACAGGGGAGTTCTTC. This sequence encodes CSAREGETGEFF.

This chain uses TRBV5-5 with TRBJ2-3; TRBD2 agrees at 12 bases. Looked up from germline, CDR1 is SGHKS and CDR2 is YYEKEE (reference sequence). The length of the CDR3 is 18 residues. V was clipped by 2 bases and J by 4 bases; unmatched bases: 11. For the CDR3, the DNA is TGTGCCAGCAGCTTTCTAGCGGGAGGGCGCCGATTACCAGATACGCAGTATTTT. As protein: CASSFLAGGRRLPDTQYF.

This clonotype occurred many times. The chain combines TRBV7-2 with TRBJ2-7, with D hard to call. Trimming left V 2 bases short and J 5 bases short, with 4 bases between. The CDR3 is 11 amino acids. Germline CDR1 reads SGHTA; CDR2 reads FQGNSA. The CDR3 loop reads CASSLWDEQYF. In DNA form, the CDR3 reads TGTGCCAGCAGCTTATGGGACGAGCAGTACTTC.

The J gene is TRBJ2-3, the V gene TRBV27; D tentatively reads TRBD1 or TRBD2 (5 bases each). The germline V gene has CDR1 MNHEY and CDR2 SMNVEV (reference sequence). V was cut by 5 bases and J by 1 base, with 13 bases left in between. This CDR3 is 15 amino acids long. CDR3 in amino acids: CASSLQDLRTDTQYF. The CDR3, as DNA: TGTGCCAGCAGTCTACAGGACTTACGCACAGATACGCAGTATTTT.

This clonotype was seen once. The V gene is TRBV20-1, the J gene TRBJ2-5, with D tentatively TRBD1 (6 bases). The CDR3 covers 15 residues. The germline CDR1 and CDR2 sequences are DFQATT and SNEGSKA (reference sequence). The V end lost 0 bases, the J end lost 5 bases, and 16 bases lay between the germline ends. The CDR3 region has the DNA TGCAGTGCTAGAGACCCAACAGGGACGGGGGAGACCCAGTACTTC. This translates into CSARDPTGTGETQYF.

The chain is built from TRBV12-3 or TRBV12-4 and TRBJ2-6; D uncertain. V was cut by 2 bases and J by 2 bases, with 7 bases left in between. The CDR3 spans 15 residues. The CDR3 here is CASSLPETGANVLTF. The DNA of the CDR3 is TGTGCCAGCAGTTTACCTGAGACTGGGGCCAACGTCCTGACTTTC.

The J gene is TRBJ2-3, the V gene TRBV14; 13 positions match TRBD2. Germline trimming cut 7 bases from V and 5 bases from J; bases unmatched to any gene: 6. Germline values: CDR1 SGHDN, CDR2 FVKESK. This CDR3 comprises 15 residues. CDR3 residues: CASTIGLAGEDTQYF. The CDR3 coding sequence is TGTGCCAGCACCATAGGACTAGCGGGAGAAGATACGCAGTATTTT.